Here is one T cell receptor (beta chain) with its context. Reverse transcription of extracted RNA yielded cDNA, which provided the sequencing template. Some clones are missing from TCRdb's copy, which holds only in-frame ones; the method was immunoSEQ multiplex PCR. This sample has under 200,000 clones, with roughly two thirds found just once. The sample is drawn from a study of CD8+ T cells in alopecia areata. Treatment here: oral pan-JAK inhibitor, 5-10 mg twice daily. V was pared by 7 bases and J by 5 bases, with 17 bases between. Germline CDR1 SQVTM, CDR2 ANQGSEA. The CDR3 runs 13 residues. Sequencing was performed on CD4+ T cells sorted from blood, taken at week 4, from a patient treated with tofacitinib. The TCR originated in a human donor with alopecia areata. This chain links TRBV29-1 with TRBJ1-1, with D possibly being TRBD1 (5 bases). The CDR3: CSASHSGRTEAFF. CDR3 bases: TGCAGCGCTAGTCACTCAGGGAGAACTGAAGCTTTCTTT.